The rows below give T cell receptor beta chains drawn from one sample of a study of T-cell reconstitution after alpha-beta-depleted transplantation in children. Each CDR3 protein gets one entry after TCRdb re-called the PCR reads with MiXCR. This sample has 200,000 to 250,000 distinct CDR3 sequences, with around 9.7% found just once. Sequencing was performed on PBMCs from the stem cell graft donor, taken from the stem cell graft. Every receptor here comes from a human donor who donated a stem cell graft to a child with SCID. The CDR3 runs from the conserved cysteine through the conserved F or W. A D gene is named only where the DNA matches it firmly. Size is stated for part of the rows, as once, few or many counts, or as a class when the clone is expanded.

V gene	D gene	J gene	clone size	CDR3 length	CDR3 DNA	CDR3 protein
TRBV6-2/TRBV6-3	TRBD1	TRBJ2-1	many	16	TGTGCCAGCAGTAACAACCGGGACAGGGTGGACGATGAGCAGTTCTTC	CASSNNRDRVDDEQFF
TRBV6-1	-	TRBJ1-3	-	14	TGTGCCAGCAGAGAGGGGGTCTCTGGAAACACCATATATTTT	CASREGVSGNTIYF
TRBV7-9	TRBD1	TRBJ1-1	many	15	TGTGCCAGCAGCTCGACAGGGGGAGCGCCGGGTGAAGCTTTCTTT	CASSSTGGAPGEAFF
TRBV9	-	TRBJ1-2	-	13	TGTGCCAGCAGCGTAGGCTGGACGGATGGCTACACCTTC	CASSVGWTDGYTF
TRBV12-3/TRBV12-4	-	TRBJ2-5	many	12	TGTGCCAGCAGTTTTTGGGGGGAGACCCAGTACTTC	CASSFWGETQYF
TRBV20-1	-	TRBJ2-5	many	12	TGCAGTGCTATGGCAGGGCAAGAGACCCAGTACTTC	CSAMAGQETQYF
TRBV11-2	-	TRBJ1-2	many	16	TGTGCCAGCACCCCCGGCCTGACGGGGAAGGGCTATGGCTACACCTTC	CASTPGLTGKGYGYTF
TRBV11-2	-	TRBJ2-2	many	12	TGTGCCAGCGATCTCAACACCGGGGAGCTGTTTTTT	CASDLNTGELFF
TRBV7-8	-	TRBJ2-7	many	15	TGTGCCAGCAGCTCAGAGCAGGAATTCTCCTACGAGCAGTACTTC	CASSSEQEFSYEQYF
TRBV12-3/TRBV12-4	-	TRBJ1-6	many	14	TGTGCCAGCAGTTTGGTGGGAGAAAATTCACCCCTCCACTTT	CASSLVGENSPLHF
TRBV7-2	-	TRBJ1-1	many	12	TGTGCCAGCAGTCCAGGGACAAATGAAGCTTTCTTT	CASSPGTNEAFF
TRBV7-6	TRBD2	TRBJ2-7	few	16	TGTGCCAGCAGCTTCTCCACCGGGACTAGGGGTTACGAGCAGTACTTC	CASSFSTGTRGYEQYF
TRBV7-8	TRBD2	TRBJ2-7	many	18	TGTGCCAGCAGGGGAAGGGCTAGCGGGGGACAGAGCTCCTACGAGCAGTACTTC	CASRGRASGGQSSYEQYF
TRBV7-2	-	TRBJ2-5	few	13	TGTGCCAGCAGCTTAACCTCGCGTGAGACCCAGTACTTC	CASSLTSRETQYF
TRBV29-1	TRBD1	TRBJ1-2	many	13	TGCAGCGGGAGGACGGGACAGGGCCAGGGCTACACCTTC	CSGRTGQGQGYTF
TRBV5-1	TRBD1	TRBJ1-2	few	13	TGCGCCAGCAGCTTCCGGACAGGGGATGGCTACACCTTC	CASSFRTGDGYTF
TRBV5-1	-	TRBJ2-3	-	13	TGCGCCAGCAGCTCAGACGGTACAGATACGCAGTATTTT	CASSSDGTDTQYF
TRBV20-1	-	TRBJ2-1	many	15	TGCAGTGCTAGTGACCCCACCTCTGGGGGCAATGAGCAGTTCTTC	CSASDPTSGGNEQFF
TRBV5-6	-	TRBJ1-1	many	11	TGTGCCAGCAGCTTGAAGGGAGGCGCTTTCTTT	CASSLKGGAFF
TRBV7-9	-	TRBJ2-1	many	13	TGTGCCAGCACCCCGGACGAATACAATGAGCAGTTCTTC	CASTPDEYNEQFF
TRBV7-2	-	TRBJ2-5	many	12	TGTGCCAGCAGCCGAGACAGAGAGACCCAGTACTTC	CASSRDRETQYF
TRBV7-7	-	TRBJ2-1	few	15	TGTGCCAGCAGCGTCTCCTCAACAAACTACAATGAGCAGTTCTTC	CASSVSSTNYNEQFF
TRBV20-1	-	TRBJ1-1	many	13	TGCAGTGCTGGGAGGGACCTAAACACTGAAGCTTTCTTT	CSAGRDLNTEAFF
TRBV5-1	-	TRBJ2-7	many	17	TGCGCCAGCAGCCGGGGAGCAGTATGGTCTCGCTCCTACGAGCAGTACTTC	CASSRGAVWSRSYEQYF
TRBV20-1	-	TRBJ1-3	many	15	TGCAGTGCTAGTAAAGAACCCAGCTCTGGAAACACCATATATTTT	CSASKEPSSGNTIYF
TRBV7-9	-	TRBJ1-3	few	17	TGTGCCAGCAGCTTAGCCGGGACGAGATCGGTCGGAAACACCATATATTTT	CASSLAGTRSVGNTIYF
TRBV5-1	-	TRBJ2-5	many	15	TGCGCCAGCAGCCGCGCGGGACACGTCCAAGAGACCCAGTACTTC	CASSRAGHVQETQYF
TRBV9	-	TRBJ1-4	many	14	TGTGCCAGCAGCGTGTCCCCTCTTAATGAAAAACTGTTTTTT	CASSVSPLNEKLFF
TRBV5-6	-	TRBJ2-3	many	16	TGTGCCAGCAGCTTGGTGGCGGGGACATACACAGATACGCAGTATTTT	CASSLVAGTYTDTQYF
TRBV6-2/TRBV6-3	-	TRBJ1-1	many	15	TGTGCCAGCAGTTACTTAAAGGGACTGAACACTGAAGCTTTCTTT	CASSYLKGLNTEAFF
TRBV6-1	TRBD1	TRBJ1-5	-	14	TGTGCCAGCAGAGAGGACAGGAGGAATCAGCCCCAGCATTTT	CASREDRRNQPQHF
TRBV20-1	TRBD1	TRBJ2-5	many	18	TGCAGTGCTAGAAGGCAGGGGGCTTTTTCTAGGCGAACGGAGACCCAGTACTTC	CSARRQGAFSRRTETQYF
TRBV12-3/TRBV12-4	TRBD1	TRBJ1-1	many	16	TGTGCCAGCAGTCGCATCGGACAGGGAGGGAACACTGAAGCTTTCTTT	CASSRIGQGGNTEAFF
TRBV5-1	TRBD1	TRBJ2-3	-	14	TGCGCCAGCAGCGCAGGGACAGGGGCAGATACGCAGTATTTT	CASSAGTGADTQYF
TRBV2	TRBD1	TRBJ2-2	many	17	TGTGCCAGCAGTGATCCGACAGGGGGCCTAAACACCGGGGAGCTGTTTTTT	CASSDPTGGLNTGELFF
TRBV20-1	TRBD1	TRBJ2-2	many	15	TGCAGTGCTAGCCCCGGGGACAGGGACACCGGGGAGCTGTTTTTT	CSASPGDRDTGELFF
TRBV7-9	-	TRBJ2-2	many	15	TGTGCCAGCAGCTTAACGGGGCGCTTTGGCGGGGAGCTGTTTTTT	CASSLTGRFGGELFF
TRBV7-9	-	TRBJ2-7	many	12	TGTGCCAGCAGCTGGGGGGGCGGCGAGCAGTACTTC	CASSWGGGEQYF
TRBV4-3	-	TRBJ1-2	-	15	TGCGCCAGCAGCCCCGACCGGGGGGCGGTCTATGGCTACACCTTC	CASSPDRGAVYGYTF
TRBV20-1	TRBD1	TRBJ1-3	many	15	TGCAGTGCTAGAGGGGGGACAGGGACTGGAAACACCATATATTTT	CSARGGTGTGNTIYF
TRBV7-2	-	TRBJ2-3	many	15	TGTGCCAGCGGATTCGGGCGGGGCCCCACAGATACGCAGTATTTT	CASGFGRGPTDTQYF
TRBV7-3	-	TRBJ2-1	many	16	TGTGCCAGCAGCCTGAGGGGCGGAAGCTCCTACAATGAGCAGTTCTTC	CASSLRGGSSYNEQFF
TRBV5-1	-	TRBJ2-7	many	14	TGCGCCAGCAGCCGAACACCGGGGGCCTACGAGCAGTACTTC	CASSRTPGAYEQYF
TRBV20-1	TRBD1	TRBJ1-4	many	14	TGCAGTGCTGCGTCGGACAGGGAGGGGGAAAAACTGTTTTTT	CSAASDREGEKLFF
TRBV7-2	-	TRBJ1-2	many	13	TGTGCCAGCAGCTTGGGATGGGGTGATGGCTACACCTTC	CASSLGWGDGYTF
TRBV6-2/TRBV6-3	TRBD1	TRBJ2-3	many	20	TGTGCCAGCAGTTACTCGCCACCGGGACAGAGTAAATTTTCCACAGATACGCAGTATTTT	CASSYSPPGQSKFSTDTQYF